Detailed here is one T cell receptor (beta chain). The antigen is unknown. TCRdb's copy holds only in-frame clones and misses some; the assay was immunoSEQ multiplex PCR. Of approximately 58,000 clones listed, about 83% are singletons. CDR1 is LGHNA, CDR2 YSLEER, per germline. The V gene lost 3 bases and the J gene lost 1 base, with 10 bases spanning the gap. The CDR3 is 16 residues long. This sample is part of a study of identifying expanded T cells in peripheral blood. Healthy donors had no documented immune events, such as infections, while sampled. Study-wide results and caveats: Technical replicates showed roughly 1.2 changed clones; about two weeks roughly 16; four weeks 19. Across healthy donors, higher total template counts meant significantly greater roughly two-week count variance.

The chain combines TRBV4-3 with TRBJ2-6; D is possibly TRBD1 (6 bases). What was sequenced was blood. The receptor comes from a person aged 18 to 70 in good health. CDR3 in amino acids: CASSQATGSGANVLTF. The DNA of the CDR3 is TGCGCCAGCAGCCAGGCAACAGGGTCTGGGGCCAACGTCCTGACTTTC.